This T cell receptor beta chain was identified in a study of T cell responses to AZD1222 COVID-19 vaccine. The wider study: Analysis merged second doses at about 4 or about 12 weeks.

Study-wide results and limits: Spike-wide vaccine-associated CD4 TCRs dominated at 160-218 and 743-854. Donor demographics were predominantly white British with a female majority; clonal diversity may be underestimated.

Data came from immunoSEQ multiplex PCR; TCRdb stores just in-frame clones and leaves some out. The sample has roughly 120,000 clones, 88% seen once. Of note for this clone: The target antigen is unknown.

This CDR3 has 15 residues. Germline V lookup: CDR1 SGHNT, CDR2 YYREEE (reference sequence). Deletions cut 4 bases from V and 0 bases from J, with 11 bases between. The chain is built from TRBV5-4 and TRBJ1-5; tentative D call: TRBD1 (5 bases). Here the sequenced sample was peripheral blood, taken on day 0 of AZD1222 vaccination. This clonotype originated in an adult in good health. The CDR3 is CASSRDGHSNQPQHF. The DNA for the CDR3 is TGTGCCAGCAGCCGGGACGGACATAGCAATCAGCCCCAGCATTTT.